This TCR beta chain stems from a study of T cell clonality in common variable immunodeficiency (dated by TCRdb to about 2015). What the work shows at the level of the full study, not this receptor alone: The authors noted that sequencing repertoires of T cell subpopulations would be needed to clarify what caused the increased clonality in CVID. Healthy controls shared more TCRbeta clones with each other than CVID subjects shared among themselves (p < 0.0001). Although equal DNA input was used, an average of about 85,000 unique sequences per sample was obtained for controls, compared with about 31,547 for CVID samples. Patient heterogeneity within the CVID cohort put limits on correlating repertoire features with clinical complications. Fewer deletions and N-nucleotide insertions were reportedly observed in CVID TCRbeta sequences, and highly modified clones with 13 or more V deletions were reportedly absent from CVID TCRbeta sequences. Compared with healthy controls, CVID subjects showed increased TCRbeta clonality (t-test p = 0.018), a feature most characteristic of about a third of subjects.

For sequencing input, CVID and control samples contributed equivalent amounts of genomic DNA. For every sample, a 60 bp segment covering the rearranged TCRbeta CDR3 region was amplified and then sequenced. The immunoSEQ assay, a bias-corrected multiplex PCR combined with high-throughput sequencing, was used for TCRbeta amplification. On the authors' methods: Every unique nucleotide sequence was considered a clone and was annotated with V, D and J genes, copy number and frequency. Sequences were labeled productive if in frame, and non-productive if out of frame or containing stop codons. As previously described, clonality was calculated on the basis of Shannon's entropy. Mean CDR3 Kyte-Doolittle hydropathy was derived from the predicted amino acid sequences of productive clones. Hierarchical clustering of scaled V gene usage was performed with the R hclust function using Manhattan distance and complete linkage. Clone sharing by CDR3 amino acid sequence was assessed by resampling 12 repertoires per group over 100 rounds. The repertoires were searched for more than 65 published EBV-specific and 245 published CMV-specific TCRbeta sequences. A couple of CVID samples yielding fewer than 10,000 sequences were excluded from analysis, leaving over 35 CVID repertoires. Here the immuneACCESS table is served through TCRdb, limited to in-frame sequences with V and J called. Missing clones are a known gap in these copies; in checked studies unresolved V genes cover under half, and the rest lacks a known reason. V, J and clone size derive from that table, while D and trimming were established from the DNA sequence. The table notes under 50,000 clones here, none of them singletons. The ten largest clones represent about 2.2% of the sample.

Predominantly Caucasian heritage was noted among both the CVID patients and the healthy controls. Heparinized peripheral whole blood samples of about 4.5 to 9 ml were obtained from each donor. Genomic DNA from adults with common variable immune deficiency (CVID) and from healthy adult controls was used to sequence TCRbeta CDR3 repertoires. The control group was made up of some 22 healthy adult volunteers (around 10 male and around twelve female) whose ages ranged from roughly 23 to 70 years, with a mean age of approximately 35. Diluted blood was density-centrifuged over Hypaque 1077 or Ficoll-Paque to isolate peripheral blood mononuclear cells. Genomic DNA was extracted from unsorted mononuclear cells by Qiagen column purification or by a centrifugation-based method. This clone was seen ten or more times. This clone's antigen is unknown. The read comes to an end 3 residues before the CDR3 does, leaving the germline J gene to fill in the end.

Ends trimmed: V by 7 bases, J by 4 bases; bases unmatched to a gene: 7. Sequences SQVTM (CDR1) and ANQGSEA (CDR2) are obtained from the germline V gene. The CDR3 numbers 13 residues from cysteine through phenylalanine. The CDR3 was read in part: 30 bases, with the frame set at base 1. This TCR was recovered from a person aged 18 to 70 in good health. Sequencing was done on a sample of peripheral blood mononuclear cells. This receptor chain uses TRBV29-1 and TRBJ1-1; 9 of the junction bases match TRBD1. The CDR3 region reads CSGDRGGGTEAFF. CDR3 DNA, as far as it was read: TGCAGCGGAGACAGGGGGGGAGGCACTGAA.